These T cell receptor beta chains were read from a single sample in a study of metastatic and nonmetastatic thyroid tumors. TCRdb re-analyzed the PCR reads through MiXCR. The profile covers 15,000 to 20,000 clones, with around 30% appearing a single time and 20% to 25% taken by the ten largest. Input material: tumor tissue. The receptor set was obtained from a male donor with papillary thyroid cancer or a benign thyroid nodule (not recorded which). Some clones in this sample may be carry-over from other donors' samples. CDR3s include the opening cysteine and the closing phenylalanine or tryptophan. The D gene is left open where the match is weak. Size values are once, few and many counts, or a class for expanded clones, and some rows have none.

medium-sized	TRBV19	TRBJ1-3	NA	CASNVMTDSGNTIYF	TGTGCCAGCAATGTAATGACAGACTCTGGAAACACCATATATTTT
few	TRBV6-2/TRBV6-3	TRBJ1-3	NA	CASSYSRNTIYF	TGTGCCAGCAGTTACTCGAGAAACACCATATATTTT
NA	TRBV12-3/TRBV12-4	TRBJ2-1	NA	CASRAKGGDEQIF	TGTGCAAGCAGGGCCAAAGGGGGGGATGAGCAGATCTTC
once	TRBV4-1	TRBJ2-7	TRBD2	CASSQVLAGCLEQYF	TGCGCCAGCAGCCAAGTACTAGCGGGATGCCTGGAGCAGTACTTC
medium-sized	TRBV7-8	TRBJ2-5	TRBD2	CASSHLTSGGETQYF	TGTGCCAGCAGCCACCTCACTAGCGGGGGGGAGACCCAGTACTTC
few	TRBV28	TRBJ1-2	NA	CASSLGGDHGYTF	TGTGCCAGCAGTTTAGGAGGAGACCACGGCTACACATTC
NA	TRBV18	TRBJ2-1	TRBD2	CASSADSLAGNEQFF	TGTGCCAGCTCCGCGGACAGTCTAGCGGGCAATGAGCAGTTCTTC
few	TRBV5-1	TRBJ2-7	TRBD1	CASSFGTGDPEQYF	TGCGCCAGCAGCTTCGGGACAGGAGATCCCGAGCAGTACTTC
many	TRBV29-1	TRBJ2-6	NA	CSVGGARDVYSGANVLTF	TGCAGCGTTGGAGGGGCCCGGGACGTATACTCTGGGGCCAACGTCCTGACTTTC
many	TRBV5-1	TRBJ1-2	NA	CASSLGAKPRGYTF	TGCGCCAGCAGCTTGGGGGCCAAACCGAGGGGCTACACCTTC
few	TRBV27	TRBJ2-3	NA	CASSLSGVGTDTQYF	TGTGCCAGCAGTTTATCGGGGGTTGGCACAGATACGCAGTATTTT
many	TRBV14	TRBJ1-1	NA	CASSPLRNAMAEAFF	TGTGCCAGCAGCCCATTAAGAAACGCGATGGCTGAAGCTTTCTTT
many	TRBV5-4	TRBJ2-1	NA	CASSLKGGFGNEQFF	TGTGCCAGCAGCTTAAAAGGGGGGTTTGGCAATGAGCAGTTCTTC
medium-sized	TRBV7-6	TRBJ2-3	TRBD1	CASSLQGANTDTQYF	TGTGCCAGCAGCTTACAGGGGGCGAACACAGATACGCAGTATTTT
few	TRBV6-2/TRBV6-3	TRBJ1-1	NA	CASRTMNTEAFF	TGTGCCAGCAGGACCATGAACACTGAAGCTTTCTTT
few	TRBV29-1	TRBJ2-2	NA	CSVADVNTGELFF	TGCAGCGTTGCCGACGTGAACACCGGGGAGCTGTTTTTT